This T cell receptor (beta chain) comes out of a study of blood T cell repertoires in COVID-19. For the study at large: Researchers got acute and convalescent COVID-19 samples from the United States, Italy and Spain. Sources were T cells, B-cell-depleted T cells, or PBMCs; the material itself was cDNA or gDNA.

In the authors' workflow: For nucleated cells, counts were estimated from reference gene primer amplification. TCRdb's copy holds only in-frame clones and misses some; the assay was immunoSEQ multiplex PCR. V and J calls and clone size are copied from that table; D and trimming were computed from the DNA. The table has 110,000 or so clones, less than 85% seen once. Trimming took 4 bases from V and 6 from J; bases not matched to a gene: 9. This CDR3 has 14 amino acids. The germline V gene encodes CDR1 SGHRS and CDR2 YFSETQ. The source of this sequence is a human donor in a cohort sampled during active COVID-19. The sample consisted of peripheral blood. The genes are TRBV5-1 and TRBJ2-7, with TRBD1 matching over 8 bases. The CDR3 sequence: CASSPYGQGGEQYF. The DNA of the CDR3 is TGCGCCAGCAGCCCATACGGACAGGGCGGCGAGCAGTACTTC. The variable domain in full, with the rest retrieved from reference TRBV5-1 and TRBJ2-7, is KAGVTQTPRYLIKTRGQQVTLSCSPISGHRSVSWYQQTPGQGLQFLFEYFSETQRNKGNFPGRFSGRQFSNSRSEMNVSTLELGDSALYLCASSPYGQGGEQYFGPGTRLTVT.